This TCR beta chain was retrieved from a study of blood T cell repertoires in COVID-19. Germline lookup yields CDR1 LNHDA and CDR2 SQIVND (reference sequence). Trimming took 1 base from V and 8 from J, leaving 8 bases between them. The CDR3 is 13 amino acids. Repertoires were generated with immunoSEQ multiplex PCR, while TCRdb's copy carries only in-frame clones and drops some. This sample carries roughly 200,000 clones, more than 75% of them seen once, and the ten largest clones take about 5%. This rearrangement joins TRBV19 to TRBJ1-4; D unclear. Sequencing was carried out using peripheral blood. This clonotype originated in a woman aged 80 or over with acute or convalescent COVID-19. The CDR3 DNA reads as TGTGCCAGTAGTATAGTGATCCGGGAAAAACTGTTTTTT. Its protein product is CASSIVIREKLFF. The full variable domain, completed using reference TRBV19 and TRBJ1-4, is DGGITQSPKYLFRKEGQNVTLSCEQNLNHDAMYWYRQDPGQGLRLIYYSQIVNDFQKGDIAEGYSVSREKKESFPLTVTSAQKNPTAFYLCASSIVIREKLFFGSGTQLSVL.